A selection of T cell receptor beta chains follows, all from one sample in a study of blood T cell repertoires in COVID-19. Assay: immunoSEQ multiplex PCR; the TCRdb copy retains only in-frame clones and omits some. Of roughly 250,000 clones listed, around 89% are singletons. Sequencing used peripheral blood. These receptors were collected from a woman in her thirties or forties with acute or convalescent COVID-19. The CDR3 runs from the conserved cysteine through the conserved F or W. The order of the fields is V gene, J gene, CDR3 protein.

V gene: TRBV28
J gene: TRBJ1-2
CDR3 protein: CASSSAGNNYGYTF

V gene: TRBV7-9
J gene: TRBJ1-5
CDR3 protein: CASSLGQSNQPQHF

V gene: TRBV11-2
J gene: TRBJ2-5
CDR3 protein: CASSSGGGPAETQYF

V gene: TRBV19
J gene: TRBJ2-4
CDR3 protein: CASSGEFAKNIQYF

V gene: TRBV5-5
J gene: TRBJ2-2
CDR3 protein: CASSFSGELFF

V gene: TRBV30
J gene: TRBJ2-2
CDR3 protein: CAWMPRGLYWTGELFF

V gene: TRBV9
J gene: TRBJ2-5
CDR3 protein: CASGVEESSQYF

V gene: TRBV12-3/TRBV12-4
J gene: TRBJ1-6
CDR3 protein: CASSLTSYSPLHF

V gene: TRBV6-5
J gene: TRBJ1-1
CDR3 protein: CASSYHTGWGTEAFF

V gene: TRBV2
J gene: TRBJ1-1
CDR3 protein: CASSEAGDREVLNTEAFF

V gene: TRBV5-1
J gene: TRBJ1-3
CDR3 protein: CASSSRTGGRNTIYF

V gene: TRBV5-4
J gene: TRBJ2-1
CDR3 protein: CASSFDYSSYNEQFF

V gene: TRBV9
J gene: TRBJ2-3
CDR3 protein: CASSVDAGWDTQYF

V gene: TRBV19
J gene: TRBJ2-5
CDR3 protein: CASSRGGSETQYF

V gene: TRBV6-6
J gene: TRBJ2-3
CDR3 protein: CASSLTSGGVDTQYF

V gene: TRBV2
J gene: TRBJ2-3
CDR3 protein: CASRPGGQDTQYF

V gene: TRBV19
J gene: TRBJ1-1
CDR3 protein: CASSMDRRGAFF

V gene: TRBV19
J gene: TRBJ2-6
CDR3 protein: CASKEGAGANVLTF

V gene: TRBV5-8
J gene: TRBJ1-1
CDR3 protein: CASSLGGTGVAFF

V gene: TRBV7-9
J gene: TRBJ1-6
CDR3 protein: CASSLGGQDSSYNSPLHF